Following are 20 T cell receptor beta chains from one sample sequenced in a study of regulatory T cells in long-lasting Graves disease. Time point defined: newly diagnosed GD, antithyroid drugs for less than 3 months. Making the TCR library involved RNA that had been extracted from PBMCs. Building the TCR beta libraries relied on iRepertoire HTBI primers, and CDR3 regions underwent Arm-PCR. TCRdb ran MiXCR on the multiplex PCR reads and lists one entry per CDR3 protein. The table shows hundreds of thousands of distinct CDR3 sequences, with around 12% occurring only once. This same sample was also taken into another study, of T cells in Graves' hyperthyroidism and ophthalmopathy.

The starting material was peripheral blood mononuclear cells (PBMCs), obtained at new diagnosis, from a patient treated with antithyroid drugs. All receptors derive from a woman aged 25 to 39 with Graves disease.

CDR3 in amino acids: CASSPPTGPTDTQYF. Written as DNA, the CDR3 is TGTGCCAGCTCACCACCGACAGGGCCTACAGATACGCAGTATTTT. The J gene is TRBJ2-3, the V gene TRBV7-2; 7 bases fit TRBD1. This CDR3 has 15 residues. V lost 8 bases and J lost 3; bases outside the gene matches: 11. Germline assignment: CDR1 SGHTA and CDR2 FQGNSA.

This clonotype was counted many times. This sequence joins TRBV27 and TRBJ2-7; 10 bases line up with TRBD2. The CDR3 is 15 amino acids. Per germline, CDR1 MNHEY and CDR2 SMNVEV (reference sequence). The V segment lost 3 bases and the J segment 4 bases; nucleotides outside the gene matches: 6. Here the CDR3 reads CASSLSSGRQYEQYF. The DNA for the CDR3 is TGTGCCAGCAGTTTGTCTAGCGGGAGACAGTACGAGCAGTACTTC.

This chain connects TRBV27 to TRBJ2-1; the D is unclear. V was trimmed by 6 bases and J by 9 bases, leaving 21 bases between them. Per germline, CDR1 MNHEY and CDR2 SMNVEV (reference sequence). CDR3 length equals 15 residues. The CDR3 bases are TGTGCCAGCAGCCAAGTGGATTTAGAAGGCCGTGAGCAGTTCTTC. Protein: CASSQVDLEGREQFF.

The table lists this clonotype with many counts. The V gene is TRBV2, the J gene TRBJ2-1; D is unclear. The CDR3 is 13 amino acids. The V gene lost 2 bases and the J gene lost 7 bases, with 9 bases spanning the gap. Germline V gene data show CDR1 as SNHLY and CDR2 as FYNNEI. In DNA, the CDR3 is TGTGCCAGCAGTGAACGAACGTTTAATGAGCAGTTCTTC. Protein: CASSERTFNEQFF.

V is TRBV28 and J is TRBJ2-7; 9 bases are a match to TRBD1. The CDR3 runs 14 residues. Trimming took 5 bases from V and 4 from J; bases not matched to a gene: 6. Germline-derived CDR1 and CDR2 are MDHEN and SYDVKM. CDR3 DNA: TGTGCCAGCAGTATGGGACAGGGTCTTTACGAGCAGTACTTC. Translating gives CASSMGQGLYEQYF. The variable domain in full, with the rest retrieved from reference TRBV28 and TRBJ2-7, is DVKVTQSSRYLVKRTGEKVFLECVQDMDHENMFWYRQDPGLGLRLIYFSYDVKMKEKGDIPEGYSVSREKKERFSLILESASTNQTSMYLCASSMGQGLYEQYFGPGTRLTVT.

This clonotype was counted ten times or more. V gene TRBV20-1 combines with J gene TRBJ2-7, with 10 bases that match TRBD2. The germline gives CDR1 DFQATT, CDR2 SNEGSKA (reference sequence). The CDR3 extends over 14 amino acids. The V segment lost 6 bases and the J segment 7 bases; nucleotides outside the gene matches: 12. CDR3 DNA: TGCAGTGCCACTGACCGGACTAGCGGAATTGAGCAGTACTTC. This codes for CSATDRTSGIEQYF.

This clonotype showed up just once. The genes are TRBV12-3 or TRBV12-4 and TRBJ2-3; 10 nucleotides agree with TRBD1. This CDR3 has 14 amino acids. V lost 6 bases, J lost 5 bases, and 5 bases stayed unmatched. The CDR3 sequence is CASSRGQGKDTQYF. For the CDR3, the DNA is TGTGCCAGCAGCCGGGGACAGGGGAAAGATACGCAGTATTTT.

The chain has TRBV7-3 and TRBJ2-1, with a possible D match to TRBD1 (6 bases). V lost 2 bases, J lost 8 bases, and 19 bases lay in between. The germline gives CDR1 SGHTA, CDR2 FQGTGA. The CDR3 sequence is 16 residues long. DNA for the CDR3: TGTGCCAGCAGCTTAGTCCGACAGGCTCGGGGCGATGAGCAGTTCTTC. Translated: CASSLVRQARGDEQFF.

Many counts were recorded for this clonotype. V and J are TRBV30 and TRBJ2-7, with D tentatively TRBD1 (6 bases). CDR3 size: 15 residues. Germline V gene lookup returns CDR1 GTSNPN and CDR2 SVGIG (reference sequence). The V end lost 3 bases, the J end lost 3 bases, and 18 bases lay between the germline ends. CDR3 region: CAWRHRAGRGYEQYF. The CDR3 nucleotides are TGTGCCTGGAGGCACAGGGCAGGTAGGGGCTACGAGCAGTACTTC.

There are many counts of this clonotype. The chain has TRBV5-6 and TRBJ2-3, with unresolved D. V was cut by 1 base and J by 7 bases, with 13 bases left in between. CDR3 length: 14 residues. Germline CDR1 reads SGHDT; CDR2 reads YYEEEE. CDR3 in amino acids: CASSLFQDTHTQYF. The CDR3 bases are TGTGCCAGCAGCTTGTTTCAAGACACTCATACGCAGTATTTT.

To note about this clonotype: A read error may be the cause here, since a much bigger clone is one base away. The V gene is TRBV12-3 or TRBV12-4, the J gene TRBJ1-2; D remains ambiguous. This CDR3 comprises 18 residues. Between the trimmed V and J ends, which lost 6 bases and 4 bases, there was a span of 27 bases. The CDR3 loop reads CASSPDSPPDGTSYGYTF. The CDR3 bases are TGTGCCAGCAGCCCAGACTCCCCACCGGACGGTACCAGCTATGGCTACACCTTC.

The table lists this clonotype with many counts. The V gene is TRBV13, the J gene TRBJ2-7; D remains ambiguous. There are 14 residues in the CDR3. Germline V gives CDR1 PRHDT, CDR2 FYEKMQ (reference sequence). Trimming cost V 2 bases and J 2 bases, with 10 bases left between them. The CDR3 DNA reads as TGTGCCAGCAGCTTATTTGGCGGCGCCTACGAGCAGTACTTC. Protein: CASSLFGGAYEQYF.

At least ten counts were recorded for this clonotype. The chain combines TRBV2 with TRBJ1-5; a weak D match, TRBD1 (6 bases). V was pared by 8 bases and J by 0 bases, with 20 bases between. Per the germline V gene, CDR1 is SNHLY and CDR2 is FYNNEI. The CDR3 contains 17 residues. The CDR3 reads CASGIAQGIYSNQPQHF. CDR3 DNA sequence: TGTGCCAGCGGTATAGCACAGGGAATCTATAGCAATCAGCCCCAGCATTTT. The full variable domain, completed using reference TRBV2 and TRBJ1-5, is EPEVTQTPSHQVTQMGQEVILRCVPISNHLYFYWYRQILGQKVEFLVSFYNNEISEKSEIFDDQFSVERPDGSNFTLKIRSTKLEDSAMYFCASGIAQGIYSNQPQHFGDGTRLSIL.

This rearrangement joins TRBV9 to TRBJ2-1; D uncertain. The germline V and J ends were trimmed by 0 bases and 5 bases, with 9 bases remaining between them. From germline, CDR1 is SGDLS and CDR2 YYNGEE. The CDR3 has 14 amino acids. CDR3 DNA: TGTGCCAGCAGCGTAGGGAGCCGAAACAATGAGCAGTTCTTC. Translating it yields CASSVGSRNNEQFF.

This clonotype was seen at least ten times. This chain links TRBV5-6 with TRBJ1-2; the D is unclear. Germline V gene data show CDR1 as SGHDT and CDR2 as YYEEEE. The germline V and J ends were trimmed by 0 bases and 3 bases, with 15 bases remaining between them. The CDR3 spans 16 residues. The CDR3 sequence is CASSLVEIFYDYGYTF. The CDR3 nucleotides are TGTGCCAGCAGCTTGGTGGAGATCTTTTACGACTATGGCTACACCTTC. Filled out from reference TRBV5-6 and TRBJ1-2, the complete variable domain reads DAGVTQSPTHLIKTRGQQVTLRCSPKSGHDTVSWYQQALGQGPQFIFQYYEEEERQRGNFPDRFSGHQFPNYSSELNVNALLLGDSALYLCASSLVEIFYDYGYTFGSGTRLTVV.

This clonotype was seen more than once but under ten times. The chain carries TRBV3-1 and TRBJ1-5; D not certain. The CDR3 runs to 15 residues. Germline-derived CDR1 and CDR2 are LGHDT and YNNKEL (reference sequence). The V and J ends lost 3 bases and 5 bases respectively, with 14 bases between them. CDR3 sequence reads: CASSHFPDLDQPQHF. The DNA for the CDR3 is TGTGCCAGCAGCCACTTCCCGGACCTAGATCAGCCCCAGCATTTT.

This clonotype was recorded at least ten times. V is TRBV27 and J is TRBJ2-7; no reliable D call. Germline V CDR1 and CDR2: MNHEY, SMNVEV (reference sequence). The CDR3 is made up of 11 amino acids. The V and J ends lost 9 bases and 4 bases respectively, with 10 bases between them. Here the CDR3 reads CASLDIYEQYF. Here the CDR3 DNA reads TGTGCCAGTCTCGACATATACGAGCAGTACTTC.

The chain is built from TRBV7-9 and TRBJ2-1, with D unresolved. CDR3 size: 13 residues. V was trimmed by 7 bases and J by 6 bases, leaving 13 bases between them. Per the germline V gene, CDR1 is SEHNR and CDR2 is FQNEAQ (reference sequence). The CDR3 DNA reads TGTGCCAGCAAGCCTCCCTTGGGCAATGAGCAGTTCTTC. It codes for CASKPPLGNEQFF.

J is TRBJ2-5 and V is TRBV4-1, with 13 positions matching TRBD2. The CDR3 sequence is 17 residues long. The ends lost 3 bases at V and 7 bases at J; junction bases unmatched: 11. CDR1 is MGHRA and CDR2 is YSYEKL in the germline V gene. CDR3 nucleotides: TGCGCCAGCAGCCAGGAGGGACTAGCGGGATTAGAGATGACCCAGTACTTC. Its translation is CASSQEGLAGLEMTQYF.

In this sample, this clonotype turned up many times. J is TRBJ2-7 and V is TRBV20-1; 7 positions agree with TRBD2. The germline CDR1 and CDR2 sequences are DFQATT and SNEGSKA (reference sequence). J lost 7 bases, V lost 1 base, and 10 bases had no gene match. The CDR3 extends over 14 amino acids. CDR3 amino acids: CSARVAGPVGEQYF. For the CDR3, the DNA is TGCAGTGCTAGAGTAGCGGGCCCCGTGGGTGAGCAGTACTTC.